This T cell receptor beta chain was sequenced during a study of T cells in Graves' hyperthyroidism and ophthalmopathy. There are many counts of this clonotype. Its antigen is as yet unknown. Diagnosis relied on clinical symptoms, serum thyroxine and TRAb, thyroid ultrasound and orbital computed tomography. Authors of the study amplified TCR beta CDR3 regions from RNA transcripts. The primer set for the first-round RT-PCR of the TCR CDR3 was HTBI. TCRdb passed the multiplex PCR reads through MiXCR, listing each CDR3 protein once. The table shows around 600,000 distinct CDR3 sequences, with 12% to 15% occurring only once. General study results and limits: Blood shared most expanded thyroid clonotypes above 0.001.

The receptor was isolated from a woman aged 18-29 years with Graves' ophthalmopathy. Material for sequencing was blood.

For the CDR3, the DNA is TGTGCCAGTAGTCCGCAGGGGGCGACGGATACGCAGTATTTT. Translated, it gives CASSPQGATDTQYF. V and J are TRBV19 and TRBJ2-3; 8 nucleotides line up with TRBD1. V lost 5 bases, J lost 6 bases, and 7 bases stayed unmatched. The V gene's germline CDR1 is LNHDA and CDR2 SQIVND (reference sequence). CDR3 length equals 14 residues.